A selection of T cell receptor beta chains follows, all from one sample in a study of cytomegalovirus exposure and HLA in healthy donors. Here immunoSEQ multiplex PCR was the method, and the copy in TCRdb shows in-frame clones only, minus some. The profile covers 120,000 or so clones, with 65% to 85% appearing a single time and over 0.2% taken by the ten largest. Sequencing was carried out using PBMCs. The receptor set was obtained from a man aged 45 to 65 in good health and CMV-seronegative. Both conserved end residues are part of each CDR3. A D gene is named only where the DNA matches it firmly. Some rows have no size entry. The others give once, few or many, or a class for an expanded clone.

j_call,v_call,clone_size,d_call,cdr3_aa,cdr3_nt
TRBJ2-2,TRBV10-3,-,-,CAISPANTGELFF,TGTGCCATCAGTCCGGCGAACACCGGGGAGCTGTTTTTT
TRBJ2-7,TRBV5-6,-,TRBD2,CASSLTFRAGAYEQYF,TGTGCCAGCAGCTTAACATTCCGAGCGGGGGCCTACGAGCAGTACTTC
TRBJ1-5,TRBV6-5,-,-,CASSYWRNQPQHF,TGTGCCAGCAGTTACTGGAGGAATCAGCCCCAGCATTTT
TRBJ2-1,TRBV7-2,-,TRBD2,CASSQTSGGGRFF,TGTGCCAGCAGCCAGACTAGCGGGGGGGGTAGGTTCTTC
TRBJ2-7,TRBV28,-,-,CASSLAPLSEQYF,TGTGCCAGCAGCCTCGCTCCCCTTAGCGAGCAGTACTTC
TRBJ2-7,TRBV6-5,-,-,CASTPAASSYEQYF,TGTGCCAGCACCCCGGCGGCGTCCTCCTACGAGCAGTACTTC
TRBJ1-6,TRBV5-5,-,-,CASSFGQGVVNSPLHF,-
TRBJ2-5,TRBV2,-,-,CASSVRAGTTQKTQYF,TGTGCCAGCAGTGTCCGAGCGGGCACTACACAAAAGACCCAGTACTTC
TRBJ1-4,TRBV7-3,-,-,CASSLTLSSELFF,TGTGCCAGCAGCTTAACGTTAAGCAGCGAACTGTTTTTT
TRBJ1-3,TRBV28,-,-,CASSFRGSGNTIYF,TGTGCCAGCAGCTTTCGCGGCTCTGGAAACACCATATATTTT
TRBJ2-7,TRBV7-2,few,TRBD1,CASSVSGTGPYEQYF,TGTGCCAGCAGCGTCTCCGGGACAGGTCCCTACGAGCAGTACTTC
TRBJ2-2,TRBV11-2,-,TRBD2,CASTAGGAQDTGELFF,TGTGCCAGCACCGCGGGGGGGGCGCAGGACACCGGGGAGCTGTTTTTT
TRBJ1-5,TRBV18,-,-,CASSPGGIRQPQHF,TGTGCCAGCTCACCCGGGGGGATCAGGCAGCCCCAGCATTTT
TRBJ2-7,TRBV27,-,TRBD2,CASSLSGLAGPYEQYF,TGTGCCAGCAGTTTAAGCGGCCTAGCGGGACCCTACGAGCAGTACTTC
TRBJ2-7,TRBV6-6,-,-,CASSGPIDSASGEQYF,TGTGCCAGCAGTGGACCGATTGACAGTGCATCAGGCGAGCAGTACTTC
TRBJ2-1,TRBV9,-,-,CASGPYNEQFF,TGTGCCAGCGGGCCCTACAATGAGCAGTTCTTC
TRBJ2-7,TRBV15,-,-,CYRGGGGLHEQYF,TGTTACCGGGGAGGCGGCGGCCTCCACGAGCAGTACTTC
TRBJ2-3,TRBV7-6,-,-,CASSLAGKGDTQYF,TGTGCCAGCAGCTTAGCCGGAAAGGGGGATACGCAGTATTTT
TRBJ2-1,TRBV23-1,few,TRBD1,CASSHLGGLYNEQFF,TGCGCCAGCAGTCATCTAGGGGGCCTCTACAATGAGCAGTTCTTC
TRBJ1-5,TRBV10-1,-,-,CASSRGGFNQPQHF,TGCGCCAGCAGTCGGGGGGGTTTCAATCAGCCCCAGCATTTT
TRBJ2-7,TRBV4-1,-,-,CASSQEPGSYEQYF,TGCGCCAGCAGCCAAGAGCCGGGGTCCTACGAGCAGTACTTC
TRBJ1-4,TRBV7-2,-,TRBD1,CASSFSGGWEKLFF,TGTGCCAGCAGCTTCTCAGGGGGTTGGGAAAAACTGTTTTTT
TRBJ2-7,TRBV7-8,-,-,CASSPGLDKPMYF,TGTGCCAGCAGCCCCGGCCTTGACAAGCCTATGTACTTC
TRBJ2-5,TRBV30,-,TRBD1,CAWSVRNRGETQYF,TGTGCCTGGAGTGTACGGAACAGGGGGGAGACCCAGTACTTC
TRBJ2-7,TRBV7-2,few,TRBD1,CASSPRTGSPYEQYF,TGTGCCAGCAGCCCTCGGACAGGGTCTCCCTACGAGCAGTACTTC
TRBJ2-6,TRBV19,-,TRBD1,CASSSGQGAYGANVLTF,TGTGCCAGTAGTAGCGGACAGGGGGCGTATGGGGCCAACGTCCTGACTTTC
TRBJ2-5,TRBV9,once,-,CASSLRGQETQYF,TGTGCCAGCAGCCTACGCGGGCAAGAGACCCAGTACTTC
TRBJ1-6,TRBV7-2,once,-,CASSQTRTNSPLHF,TGTGCCAGCAGCCAGACAAGAACAAATTCACCCCTCCACTTT
TRBJ2-7,TRBV4-2,-,-,CASSQGGLDNYEQYF,TGTGCCAGCAGCCAAGGCGGCCTAGATAACTACGAGCAGTACTTC
TRBJ1-1,TRBV7-9,-,-,CASSLADSRMNTEAFF,TGTGCCAGCAGCTTAGCTGACAGCAGAATGAACACTGAAGCTTTCTTT
TRBJ1-1,TRBV5-6,-,-,CASSRGNRRGSNTEAFF,TGTGCCAGCAGCAGGGGGAACCGTCGGGGATCGAACACTGAAGCTTTCTTT
TRBJ2-7,TRBV10-3,-,TRBD2,CAISESPGLAGGRTYEQYF,TGTGCCATCAGTGAGTCCCCGGGACTAGCGGGAGGCCGAACCTACGAGCAGTACTTC
TRBJ2-7,TRBV27,-,-,CASRWGQAYEQYF,TGTGCCAGCAGATGGGGGCAAGCCTACGAGCAGTACTTC